This TCR beta chain was sequenced during a study of tumor and adjacent non-tumor tissue in lung cancer. Study overall: The patients, 10 to 11 men and five or six women, were 31 to 76 with stage I to III disease.

The template was RNA from unsorted bulk tissue. The normal lung tissue was taken more than 3 cm from the tumor edge. Points on this clonotype: Its target is not known. Sequence at one end of the junction differs from germline and may be a read error.

Three rounds of nested PCR, following a modified ARM-PCR protocol, produced the TCRbeta library. TCRdb re-called the multiplex PCR reads through MiXCR, storing one row per CDR3 protein. The table records 45,000 to 65,000 distinct CDR3 sequences, about 70% of them present only once. The study's findings and limits: Higher tumor TCR diversity was associated with shorter survival. Normal lung showed higher cumulative top 100 clone frequency than tumor. Tumor tissue had significantly higher TCR diversity than normal lung.

This CDR3 is built from 13 residues. The sequencing input was distant non-tumor lung tissue. V and J are TRBV12-3 or TRBV12-4 and TRBJ2-7; TRBD2 might be the D (6 bases). The sequence came from a woman aged 55 to 70 with non-small cell lung cancer. The CDR3 DNA reads TGTGTCAGCATTGGGGGAGGTTCCTACGAGCAGTATTTC. Encoded protein: CVSIGGGSYEQYF.